Listed below are T cell receptor beta chains from one sample, sequenced in a study of OX40 agonist ivuxolimab in advanced cancers. The data were produced by immunoSEQ multiplex PCR, yet TCRdb's version contains in-frame clones alone and is incomplete. The table lists 55,000 to 85,000 clones, over 80% of them singletons. Material: CD4+ or CD8+ T cells sorted from blood, obtained in a trial of the OX40 agonist ivuxolimab. The receptors were gathered from an adult with an advanced solid tumor such as melanoma, head and neck, liver or kidney cancer. Both conserved end residues are part of each CDR3. The order of the fields is V gene, clone size, J gene, D gene, CDR3 protein, CDR3 DNA. A D gene is named only where the DNA matches it firmly. Clone sizes are given selectively: once, few, many, or a class where the clone is expanded.

V gene: TRBV9
clone size: NA
J gene: TRBJ2-5
D gene: NA
CDR3 protein: CASSAGTLKETQYF
CDR3 DNA: TGTGCCAGCAGCGCCGGGACTCTTAAAGAGACCCAGTACTTC

V gene: TRBV5-5
clone size: NA
J gene: TRBJ2-3
D gene: NA
CDR3 protein: CASSLAGWGYTQYF
CDR3 DNA: TGTGCCAGCAGCTTGGCGGGATGGGGTTATACGCAGTATTTT

V gene: TRBV29-1
clone size: NA
J gene: TRBJ2-3
D gene: TRBD1
CDR3 protein: CSVDNPDRGVMDTQYF
CDR3 DNA: TGCAGCGTCGACAATCCGGACAGGGGAGTTATGGATACGCAGTATTTT

V gene: TRBV25-1
clone size: NA
J gene: TRBJ1-1
D gene: NA
CDR3 protein: CASSAGVSNTEAFF
CDR3 DNA: TGTGCCAGCAGCGCCGGTGTCTCAAACACTGAAGCTTTCTTT

V gene: TRBV28
clone size: NA
J gene: TRBJ1-5
D gene: TRBD1
CDR3 protein: CASRIQDRGNQPQHF
CDR3 DNA: TGTGCCAGCAGGATCCAGGACAGGGGCAATCAGCCCCAGCATTTT

V gene: TRBV7-2
clone size: NA
J gene: TRBJ1-1
D gene: NA
CDR3 protein: CASSPPTLMNTEAFF
CDR3 DNA: TGTGCCAGCAGCCCCCCGACACTTATGAACACTGAAGCTTTCTTT

V gene: TRBV21-1
clone size: NA
J gene: TRBJ2-5
D gene: NA
CDR3 protein: CASSKWAPYDEQYF
CDR3 DNA: TGTGCCAGCAGCAAATGGGCTCCCTACGATGAGCAGTACTTC

V gene: TRBV7-8
clone size: NA
J gene: TRBJ2-1
D gene: TRBD1
CDR3 protein: CASSLTGGIYNEQFF
CDR3 DNA: TGTGCCAGCAGCTTGACAGGGGGAATCTACAATGAGCAGTTCTTC

V gene: TRBV6-5
clone size: NA
J gene: TRBJ2-1
D gene: TRBD2
CDR3 protein: CASSYSAGGPGEQFF
CDR3 DNA: TGTGCCAGCAGTTACTCAGCGGGAGGGCCGGGTGAGCAGTTCTTC

V gene: TRBV6-1
clone size: NA
J gene: TRBJ2-7
D gene: TRBD1
CDR3 protein: CASRGDSSYEQYF
CDR3 DNA: TGTGCCAGCAGAGGGGACAGCTCCTACGAGCAGTACTTC

V gene: TRBV19
clone size: NA
J gene: TRBJ2-1
D gene: TRBD1
CDR3 protein: CATKQGTYNEQFF
CDR3 DNA: TGTGCCACCAAACAGGGGACCTACAATGAGCAGTTCTTC

V gene: TRBV7-9
clone size: NA
J gene: TRBJ1-1
D gene: NA
CDR3 protein: CASSHKGGSYTEAFF
CDR3 DNA: TGTGCCAGCAGCCACAAGGGAGGTTCGTACACTGAAGCTTTCTTT

V gene: TRBV4-2
clone size: NA
J gene: TRBJ1-1
D gene: NA
CDR3 protein: CASSQTYRQAGTEAFF
CDR3 DNA: TGTGCCAGCAGCCAAACCTACAGACAGGCGGGTACTGAAGCTTTCTTT

V gene: TRBV19
clone size: NA
J gene: TRBJ1-1
D gene: NA
CDR3 protein: CASSIDPGGSGAFF
CDR3 DNA: TGTGCCAGTAGTATAGACCCGGGAGGGAGCGGTGCTTTCTTT

V gene: TRBV5-1
clone size: NA
J gene: TRBJ1-4
D gene: NA
CDR3 protein: CASSLAGRTNEKLFF
CDR3 DNA: TGCGCCAGCAGCTTGGCTGGGAGAACTAATGAAAAACTGTTTTTT

V gene: TRBV7-8
clone size: few
J gene: TRBJ2-7
D gene: TRBD2
CDR3 protein: CASSLSWTSGFFSYEQYF
CDR3 DNA: TGTGCCAGCAGCTTAAGTTGGACTAGCGGTTTTTTCTCCTACGAGCAGTACTTC

V gene: TRBV14
clone size: NA
J gene: TRBJ1-4
D gene: TRBD1
CDR3 protein: CASSQAGQGREQLFF
CDR3 DNA: TGTGCCAGCAGCCAAGCAGGACAGGGACGAGAACAACTGTTTTTT

V gene: TRBV15
clone size: once
J gene: TRBJ2-2
D gene: TRBD2
CDR3 protein: CATRTRNTGELFF
CDR3 DNA: TGTGCCACTAGGACTAGAAACACCGGGGAGCTGTTTTTT

V gene: TRBV7-9
clone size: NA
J gene: TRBJ2-5
D gene: TRBD2
CDR3 protein: CASSWGRKGLAGQETQYF
CDR3 DNA: TGTGCCAGCAGCTGGGGACGGAAGGGACTAGCGGGACAAGAGACCCAGTACTTC

V gene: TRBV29-1
clone size: NA
J gene: TRBJ1-2
D gene: NA
CDR3 protein: CSVETVTYGYTF
CDR3 DNA: TGCAGCGTTGAGACAGTCACCTATGGCTACACCTTC

V gene: TRBV15
clone size: NA
J gene: TRBJ2-1
D gene: TRBD2
CDR3 protein: CATSRDPAGGLIDEQFF
CDR3 DNA: TGTGCCACCAGCAGAGATCCCGCGGGAGGGCTTATTGATGAGCAGTTCTTC

V gene: TRBV7-6
clone size: NA
J gene: TRBJ1-1
D gene: TRBD1
CDR3 protein: CASSLGRTGGTEAFF
CDR3 DNA: TGTGCCAGCAGCTTAGGGAGGACAGGGGGCACTGAAGCTTTCTTT

V gene: TRBV2
clone size: once
J gene: TRBJ1-5
D gene: NA
CDR3 protein: CASSEGREYSNQPQHF
CDR3 DNA: TGTGCCAGCAGTGAAGGCAGAGAGTATAGCAATCAGCCCCAGCATTTT

V gene: TRBV5-1
clone size: NA
J gene: TRBJ2-4
D gene: NA
CDR3 protein: CASSLDGASAKNIQYF
CDR3 DNA: TGCGCCAGCAGCTTGGATGGGGCCTCAGCCAAAAACATTCAGTACTTC

V gene: TRBV6-5
clone size: NA
J gene: TRBJ2-1
D gene: NA
CDR3 protein: CASRGPSNEQFF
CDR3 DNA: TGTGCCAGCAGGGGACCCTCCAATGAGCAGTTCTTC

V gene: TRBV21-1
clone size: NA
J gene: TRBJ1-2
D gene: NA
CDR3 protein: CASSQEGGDGYTF
CDR3 DNA: TGTGCCAGCAGCCAAGAAGGGGGCGATGGCTACACCTTC

V gene: TRBV7-6
clone size: once
J gene: TRBJ2-3
D gene: NA
CDR3 protein: CASSFLADEGTDTQYF
CDR3 DNA: TGTGCCAGCAGCTTCTTAGCGGATGAAGGCACAGATACGCAGTATTTT

V gene: TRBV30
clone size: NA
J gene: TRBJ2-1
D gene: TRBD2
CDR3 protein: CAFIAGGRLNEQFF
CDR3 DNA: TGTGCCTTTATAGCGGGAGGTAGGTTAAATGAGCAGTTCTTC

V gene: TRBV7-9
clone size: once
J gene: TRBJ2-7
D gene: NA
CDR3 protein: CASSLADPPYYEQYF
CDR3 DNA: TGTGCCAGCAGCTTAGCGGACCCCCCTTACTACGAGCAGTACTTC

V gene: TRBV18
clone size: NA
J gene: TRBJ2-7
D gene: NA
CDR3 protein: CASSPLPDGGYEQYF
CDR3 DNA: TGTGCCAGCTCACCACTCCCCGACGGTGGCTACGAGCAGTACTTC

V gene: TRBV6-5
clone size: NA
J gene: TRBJ2-2
D gene: NA
CDR3 protein: CASRPQGSNGELFF
CDR3 DNA: TGTGCCAGCAGGCCCCAGGGATCGAACGGGGAGCTGTTTTTT

V gene: TRBV7-9
clone size: NA
J gene: TRBJ2-1
D gene: TRBD2
CDR3 protein: CASSFQAGGYNEQFF
CDR3 DNA: TGTGCCAGCAGCTTCCAAGCGGGGGGATACAATGAGCAGTTCTTC

V gene: TRBV10-3
clone size: NA
J gene: TRBJ1-5
D gene: NA
CDR3 protein: CAISDLGAGQPQHF
CDR3 DNA: TGTGCCATCAGTGATTTGGGGGCGGGTCAGCCCCAGCATTTT

V gene: TRBV2
clone size: NA
J gene: TRBJ2-3
D gene: TRBD2
CDR3 protein: CASSEGLAGGTDTQYF
CDR3 DNA: TGTGCCAGCAGTGAAGGGCTAGCGGGAGGAACAGATACGCAGTATTTT

V gene: TRBV6-5
clone size: once
J gene: TRBJ2-7
D gene: TRBD2
CDR3 protein: CASSIGGGSSYEQYF
CDR3 DNA: TGTGCCAGCAGTATAGGCGGGGGGAGCTCCTACGAGCAGTACTTC